This T cell receptor (beta chain) emerged from a study of cytomegalovirus exposure and HLA in healthy donors. Between the trimmed V and J ends, which lost 5 bases and 5 bases, there was a span of 10 bases. The CDR3 covers 13 residues. Germline assignment: CDR1 MNHEY and CDR2 SVGAGI. General study results and limits: Productive rates of about 87% or about 30% were seen for most TCR beta V segments in an earlier analysis. Indistinguishable V segments such as TRBV6-2 and TRBV6-3 were excluded. Among TCR beta chains of equal frequency, HLA-associated ones were more clonally expanded in a later analysis.

The PCR employed 60 Vbeta primers together with 13 Jbeta primers. Profiled with immunoSEQ multiplex PCR; TCRdb holds only in-frame clones, not every one. The table for this sample gives approximately 140,000 clones. Worth noting for this clone: The target antigen is unknown.

This TCR derives from a woman between 45 and 60 years old in good health and CMV-seronegative. Sequencing was performed on PBMCs. The genes are TRBV6-5 and TRBJ1-3; D is ambiguous. CDR3 in DNA: TGTGCCAGCAGTGAGAAAGAACGAAACACCATATATTTT. It translates to CASSEKERNTIYF.